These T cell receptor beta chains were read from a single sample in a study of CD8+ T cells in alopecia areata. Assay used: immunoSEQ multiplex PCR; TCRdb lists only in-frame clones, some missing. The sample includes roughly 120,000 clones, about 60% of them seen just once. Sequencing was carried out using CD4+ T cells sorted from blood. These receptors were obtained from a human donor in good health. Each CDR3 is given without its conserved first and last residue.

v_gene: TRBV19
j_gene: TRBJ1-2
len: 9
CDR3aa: ASRGGWIYT

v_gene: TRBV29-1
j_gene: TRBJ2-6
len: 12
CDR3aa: SAGDGSGANVLT

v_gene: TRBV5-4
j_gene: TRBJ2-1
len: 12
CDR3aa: ASTLDRDYNEQF

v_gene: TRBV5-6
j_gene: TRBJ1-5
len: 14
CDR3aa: ASSFGAGGKDQPQH

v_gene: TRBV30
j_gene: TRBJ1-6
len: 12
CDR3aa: AYRTGSYNSPLH

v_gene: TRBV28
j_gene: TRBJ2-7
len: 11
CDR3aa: ASSPGGGYEQY

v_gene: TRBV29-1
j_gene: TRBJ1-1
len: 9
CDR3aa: SVVYYTEAF

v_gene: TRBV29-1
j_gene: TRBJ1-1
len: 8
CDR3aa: SGENTEAF

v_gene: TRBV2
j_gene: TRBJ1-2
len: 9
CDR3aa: ASLGRGGYT

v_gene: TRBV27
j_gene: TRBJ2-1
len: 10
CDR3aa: ASRTFMNEQF

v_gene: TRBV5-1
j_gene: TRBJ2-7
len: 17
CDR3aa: ASSGGIDPNPLSSYEQY

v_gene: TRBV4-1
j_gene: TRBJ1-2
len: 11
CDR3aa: ASSQEWGDGYT

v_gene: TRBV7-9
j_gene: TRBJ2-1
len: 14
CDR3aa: ASRHQLAGGYNEQF

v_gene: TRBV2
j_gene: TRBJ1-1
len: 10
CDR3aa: ASSEAYFEAF

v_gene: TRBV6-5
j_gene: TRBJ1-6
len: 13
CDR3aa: ASKVNRAPDSPLH

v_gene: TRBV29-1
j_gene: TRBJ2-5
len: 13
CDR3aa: SVGYRGGLKETQY

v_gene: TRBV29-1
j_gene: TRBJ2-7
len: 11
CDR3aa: SVETPRGGEQY

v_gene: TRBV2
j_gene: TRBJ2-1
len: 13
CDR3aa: ASRPIAGGYNEQF

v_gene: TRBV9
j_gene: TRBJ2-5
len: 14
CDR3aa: ASSATGLAQGETQY

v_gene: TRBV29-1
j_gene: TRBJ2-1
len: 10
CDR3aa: SVVQGNNEQF

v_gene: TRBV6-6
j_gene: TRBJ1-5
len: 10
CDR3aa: ASSRGDQPQH

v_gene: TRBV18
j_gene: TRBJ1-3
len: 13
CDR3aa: ASSPDTRTGNTIY

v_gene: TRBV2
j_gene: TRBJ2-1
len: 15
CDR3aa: ASSRTKGARSRNEQF

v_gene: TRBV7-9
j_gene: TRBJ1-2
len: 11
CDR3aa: ASSLNSGYGYT

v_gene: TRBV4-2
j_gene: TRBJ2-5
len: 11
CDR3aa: ASSRLVRETQY

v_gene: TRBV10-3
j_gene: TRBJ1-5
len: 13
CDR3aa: AIREADGGNQPQH

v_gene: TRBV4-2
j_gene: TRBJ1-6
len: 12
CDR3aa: ASSHRDRESPLH

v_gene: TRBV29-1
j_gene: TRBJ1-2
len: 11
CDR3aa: SVASTGDYGYT

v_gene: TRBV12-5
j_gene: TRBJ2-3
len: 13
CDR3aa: ASGALAGFTDTQY

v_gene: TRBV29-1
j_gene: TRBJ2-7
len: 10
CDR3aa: SVGDSIYEQY

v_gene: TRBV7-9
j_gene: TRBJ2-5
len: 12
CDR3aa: ASSQQGAQETQY

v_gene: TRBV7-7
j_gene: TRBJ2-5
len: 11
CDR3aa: ASSTDRQETQY

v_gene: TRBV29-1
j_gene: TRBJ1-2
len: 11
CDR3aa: SVEPFNTDGYT

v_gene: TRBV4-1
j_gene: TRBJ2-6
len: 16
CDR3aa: ASSQGWGSPSGANVLT

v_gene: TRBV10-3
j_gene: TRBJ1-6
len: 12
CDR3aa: AISRTWEDSPLH

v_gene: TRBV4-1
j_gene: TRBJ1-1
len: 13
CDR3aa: ASSRAGSADTEAF

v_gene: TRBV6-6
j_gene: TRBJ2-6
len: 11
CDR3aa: ASTNSGANVLT

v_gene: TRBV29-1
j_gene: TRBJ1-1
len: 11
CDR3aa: SVVQGLNTEAF

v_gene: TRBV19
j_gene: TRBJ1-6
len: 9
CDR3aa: ARAYGSPLH

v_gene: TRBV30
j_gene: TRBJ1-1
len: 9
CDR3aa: AWGGNTEAF

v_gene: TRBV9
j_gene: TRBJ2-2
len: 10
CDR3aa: ASSVVPGELF

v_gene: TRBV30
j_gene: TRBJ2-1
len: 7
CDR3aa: AWYNEQF

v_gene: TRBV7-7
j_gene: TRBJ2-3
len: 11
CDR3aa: ASSAEPADTQY

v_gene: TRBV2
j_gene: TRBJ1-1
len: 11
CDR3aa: ASEGAMNTEAF

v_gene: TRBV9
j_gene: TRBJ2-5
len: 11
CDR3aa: ASSVAGQETQY

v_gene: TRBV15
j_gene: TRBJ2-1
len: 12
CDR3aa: ATSRGTRHNEQF

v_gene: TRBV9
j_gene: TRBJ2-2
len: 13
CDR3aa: ASSQGSGGTGELF

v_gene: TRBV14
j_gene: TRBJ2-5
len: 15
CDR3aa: ASSQAQGAVGGETQY

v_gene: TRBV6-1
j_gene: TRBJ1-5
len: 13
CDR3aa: ASRGGQGLNQPQH